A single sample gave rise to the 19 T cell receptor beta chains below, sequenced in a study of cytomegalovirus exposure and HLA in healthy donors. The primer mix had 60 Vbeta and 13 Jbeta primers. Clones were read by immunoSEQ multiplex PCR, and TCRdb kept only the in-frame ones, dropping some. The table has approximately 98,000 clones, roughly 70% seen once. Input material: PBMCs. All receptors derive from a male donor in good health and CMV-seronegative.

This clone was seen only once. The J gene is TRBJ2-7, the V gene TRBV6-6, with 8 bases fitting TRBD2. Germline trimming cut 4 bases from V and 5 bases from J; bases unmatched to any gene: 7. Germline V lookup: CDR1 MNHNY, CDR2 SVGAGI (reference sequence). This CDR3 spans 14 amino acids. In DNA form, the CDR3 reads TGTGCCAGCAGTTTAGCGGGACTACCCGACGAGCAGTACTTC. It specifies CASSLAGLPDEQYF.

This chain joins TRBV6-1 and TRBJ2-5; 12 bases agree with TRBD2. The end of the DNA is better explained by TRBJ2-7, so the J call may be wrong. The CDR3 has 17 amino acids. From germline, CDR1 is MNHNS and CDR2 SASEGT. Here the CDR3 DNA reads TGTGCCAGCAGTGACCAGGGACTAGCGGGTTCATGGGGCGAGCAGTACTTC. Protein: CASSDQGLAGSWGEQYF.

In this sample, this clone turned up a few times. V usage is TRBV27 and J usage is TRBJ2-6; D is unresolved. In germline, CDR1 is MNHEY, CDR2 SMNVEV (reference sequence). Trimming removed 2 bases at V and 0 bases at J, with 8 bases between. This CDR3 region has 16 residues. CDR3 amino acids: CASSLVDFSGANVLTF. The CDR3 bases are TGTGCCAGCAGTTTAGTAGATTTCTCTGGGGCCAACGTCCTGACTTTC.

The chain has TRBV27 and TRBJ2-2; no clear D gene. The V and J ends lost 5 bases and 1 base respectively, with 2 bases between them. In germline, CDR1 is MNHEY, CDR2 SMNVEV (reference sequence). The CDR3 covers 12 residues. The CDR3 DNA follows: TGTGCCAGCAGTCAGAACACCGGGGAGCTGTTTTTT. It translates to CASSQNTGELFF.

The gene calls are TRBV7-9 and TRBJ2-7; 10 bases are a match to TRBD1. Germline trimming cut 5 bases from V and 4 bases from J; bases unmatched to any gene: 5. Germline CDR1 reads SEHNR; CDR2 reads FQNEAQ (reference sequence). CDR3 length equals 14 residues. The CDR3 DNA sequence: TGTGCCAGCAGCCAGGGACAGGGGCTTTACGAGCAGTACTTC. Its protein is CASSQGQGLYEQYF.

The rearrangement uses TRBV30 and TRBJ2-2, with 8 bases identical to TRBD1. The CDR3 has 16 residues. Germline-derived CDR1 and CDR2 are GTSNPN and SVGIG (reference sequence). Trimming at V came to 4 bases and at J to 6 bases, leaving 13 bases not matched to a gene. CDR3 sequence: CAWKGTGRLRAGELFF. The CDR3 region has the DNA TGTGCCTGGAAAGGGACAGGTCGACTAAGGGCCGGGGAGCTGTTTTTT.

The CDR3 bases are TGTGCCAGCAGTGGGGCAGGGGGGACCACTGAAGCTTTCTTT. It encodes CASSGAGGTTEAFF. This rearrangement joins TRBV2 to TRBJ1-1, with 7 bases fitting TRBD1. This CDR3 has 14 amino acids. Germline trimming cut 4 bases from V and 4 bases from J; bases unmatched to any gene: 6. The germline gives CDR1 SNHLY, CDR2 FYNNEI.

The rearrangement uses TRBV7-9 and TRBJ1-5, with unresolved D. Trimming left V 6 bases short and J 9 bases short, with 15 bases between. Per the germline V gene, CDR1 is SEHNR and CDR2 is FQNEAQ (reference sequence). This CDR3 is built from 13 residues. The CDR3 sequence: CASSSGEGVPQHF. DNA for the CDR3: TGTGCCAGCAGTTCCGGGGAGGGAGTGCCCCAGCATTTT. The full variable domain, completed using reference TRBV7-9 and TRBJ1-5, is DTGVSQNPRHKITKRGQNVTFRCDPISEHNRLYWYRQTLGQGPEFLTYFQNEAQLEKSRLLSDRFSAERPKGSFSTLEIQRTEQGDSAMYLCASSSGEGVPQHFGDGTRLSIL.

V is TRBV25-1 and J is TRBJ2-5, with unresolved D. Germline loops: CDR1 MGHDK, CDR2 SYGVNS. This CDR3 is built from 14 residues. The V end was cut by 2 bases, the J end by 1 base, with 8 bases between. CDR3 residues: CASSEIGSQETQYF. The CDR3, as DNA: TGTGCCAGCAGTGAAATTGGCTCCCAAGAGACCCAGTACTTC.

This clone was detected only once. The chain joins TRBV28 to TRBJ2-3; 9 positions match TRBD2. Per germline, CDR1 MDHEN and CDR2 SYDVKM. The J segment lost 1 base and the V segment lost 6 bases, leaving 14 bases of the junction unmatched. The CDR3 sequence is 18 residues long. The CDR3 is CASRSEREVIVGTDTQYF. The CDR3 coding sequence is TGTGCCAGCAGGAGTGAGCGGGAGGTAATCGTTGGCACAGATACGCAGTATTTT. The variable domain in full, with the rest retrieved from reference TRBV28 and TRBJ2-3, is DVKVTQSSRYLVKRTGEKVFLECVQDMDHENMFWYRQDPGLGLRLIYFSYDVKMKEKGDIPEGYSVSREKKERFSLILESASTNQTSMYLCASRSEREVIVGTDTQYFGPGTRLTVL.

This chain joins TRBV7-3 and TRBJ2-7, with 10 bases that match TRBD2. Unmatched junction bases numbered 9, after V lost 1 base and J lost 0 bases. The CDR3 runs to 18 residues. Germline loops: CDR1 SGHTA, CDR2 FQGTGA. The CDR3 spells CASSLKVGLAAFSYEQYF. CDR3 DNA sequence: TGTGCCAGCAGCTTAAAAGTAGGACTAGCGGCTTTCTCCTACGAGCAGTACTTC.

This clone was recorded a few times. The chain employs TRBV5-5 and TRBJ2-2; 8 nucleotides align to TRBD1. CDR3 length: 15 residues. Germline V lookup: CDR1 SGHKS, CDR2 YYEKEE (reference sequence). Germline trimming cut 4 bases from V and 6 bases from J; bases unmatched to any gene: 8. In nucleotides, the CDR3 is TGTGCCAGCAGCGTGGACAGGGTAGGACCCGGGGAGCTGTTTTTT. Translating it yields CASSVDRVGPGELFF.

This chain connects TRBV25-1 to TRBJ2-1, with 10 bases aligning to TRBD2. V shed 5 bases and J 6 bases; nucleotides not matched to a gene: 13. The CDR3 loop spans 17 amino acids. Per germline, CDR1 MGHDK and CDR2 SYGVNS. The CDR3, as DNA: TGTGCCAGCAGTCCCCTATGGGTGACTAGCGGGCGCAATGAGCAGTTCTTC. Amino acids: CASSPLWVTSGRNEQFF.

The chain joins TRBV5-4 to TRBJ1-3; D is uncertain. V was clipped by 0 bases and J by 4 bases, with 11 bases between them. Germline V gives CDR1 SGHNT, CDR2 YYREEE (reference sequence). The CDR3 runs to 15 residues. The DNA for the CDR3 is TGTGCCAGCAGCTTGGATAGAGGACTAGGAAACACCATATATTTT. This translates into CASSLDRGLGNTIYF.

CDR3 nucleotide sequence: TGCGCCAGCAGCAGGGACAGGGCTGCAACTAATGAAAAACTGTTTTTT. Translated, it gives CASSRDRAATNEKLFF. J is TRBJ1-4 and V is TRBV4-3; TRBD1 aligns across 9 bases. The V gene end was trimmed by 5 bases and the J gene end by 0 bases; junction bases not matched to a gene: 4. This CDR3 is 16 amino acids long. The germline CDR1 and CDR2 sequences are LGHNA and YSLEER.

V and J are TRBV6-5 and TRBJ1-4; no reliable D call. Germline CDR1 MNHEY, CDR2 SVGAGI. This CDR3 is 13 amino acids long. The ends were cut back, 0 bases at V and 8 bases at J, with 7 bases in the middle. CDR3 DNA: TGTGCCAGCAGTTACTCCACCGGGGAAAAACTGTTTTTT. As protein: CASSYSTGEKLFF.

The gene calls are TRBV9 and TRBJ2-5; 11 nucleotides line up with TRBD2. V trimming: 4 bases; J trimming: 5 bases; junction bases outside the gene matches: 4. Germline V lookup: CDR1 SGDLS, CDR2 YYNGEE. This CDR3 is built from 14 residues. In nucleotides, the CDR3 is TGTGCCAGCAGCTATAGCGGGAGGGGGGAGACCCAGTACTTC. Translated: CASSYSGRGETQYF.

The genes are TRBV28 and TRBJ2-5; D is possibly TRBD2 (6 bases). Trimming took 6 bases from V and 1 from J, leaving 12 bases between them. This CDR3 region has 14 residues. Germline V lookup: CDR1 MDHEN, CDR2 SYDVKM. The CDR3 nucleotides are TGTGCCAGCAGCCCGCCAGCGGGCCAAGAGACCCAGTACTTC. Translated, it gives CASSPPAGQETQYF.

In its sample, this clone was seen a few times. CDR3 nucleotide sequence: TGTGCCACCCGTTATTTCCAGGAACAGTACTTC. Its translation: CATRYFQEQYF. This chain connects TRBV27 to TRBJ2-7; D gene ambiguous. The length of the CDR3 is 11 residues. Per germline, CDR1 MNHEY and CDR2 SMNVEV (reference sequence). Trimming took off 10 bases at V and 10 bases at J, with 17 bases between the two ends.